These 25 T cell receptor beta chains were all obtained from the same sample, sequenced in a study of T-cell reconstitution after alpha-beta-depleted transplantation in children. The authors prepared the TCRbeta library with unique molecular identifiers. TCRdb re-called the PCR reads through MiXCR, storing one row per CDR3 protein. The repertoire has approximately 590,000 distinct CDR3 sequences, about 10% of them found once; the top ten carry roughly 3.9%. This material consisted of PBMCs from the stem cell graft donor, taken from the stem cell graft. These receptors originate from a human donor who donated a stem cell graft to a child with acute myeloid leukemia.

This clonotype has a handful of counts. This chain joins TRBV18 and TRBJ2-2; tentative D call: TRBD2 (6 bases). V was clipped by 4 bases and J by 0 bases, with 12 bases between them. Germline V gene data show CDR1 as KGHSH and CDR2 as LQKENI. The CDR3 has 16 residues. The CDR3 DNA reads as TGTGCCAGCTCACTCTTTAGCGGACCGAACACCGGGGAGCTGTTTTTT. It encodes CASSLFSGPNTGELFF.

The V and J genes are TRBV5-1 and TRBJ2-2; D not resolved. Germline V gene data show CDR1 as SGHRS and CDR2 as YFSETQ. The CDR3 is made up of 15 amino acids. The V end was cut by 2 bases, the J end by 1 base, with 9 bases between. The CDR3 sequence is CASSLGALNTGELFF. The CDR3 DNA is TGCGCCAGCAGCTTAGGCGCGTTGAACACCGGGGAGCTGTTTTTT.

This clonotype was recorded at least ten times. This chain joins TRBV2 and TRBJ2-2; D gene unclear. Germline V CDR1 and CDR2: SNHLY, FYNNEI. V lost 2 bases, J lost 6 bases, and 13 bases lay in between. This CDR3 has 15 amino acids. This chain's CDR3 is CASSELGFRPGELFF. In nucleotides, the CDR3 is TGTGCCAGCAGTGAATTGGGTTTCCGGCCCGGGGAGCTGTTTTTT. The entire variable domain, with the rest obtained from reference TRBV2 and TRBJ2-2, is as follows: EPEVTQTPSHQVTQMGQEVILRCVPISNHLYFYWYRQILGQKVEFLVSFYNNEISEKSEIFDDQFSVERPDGSNFTLKIRSTKLEDSAMYFCASSELGFRPGELFFGEGSRLTVL.

CDR3 sequence: CASSPGLAGERGPNEQFF. The DNA of the CDR3 is TGCGCCAGCAGCCCTGGACTAGCGGGAGAGCGGGGTCCGAATGAGCAGTTCTTC. V and J are TRBV5-1 and TRBJ2-1, with 13 positions matching TRBD2. V lost 4 bases to trimming and J lost 7 bases; unmatched junction nucleotides: 14. The CDR3 loop spans 18 amino acids. The germline CDR1 and CDR2 sequences are SGHRS and YFSETQ.

There are a few counts of this clonotype. The chain is built from TRBV30 and TRBJ2-1; D call uncertain. CDR1 and CDR2 from the germline V gene are GTSNPN and SVGIG (reference sequence). Trimming stripped 5 bases from V and 0 bases from J, with 8 bases between. CDR3 length: 13 amino acids. CDR3 in DNA: TGTGCCTGGGGACGAAACTCCTACAATGAGCAGTTCTTC. This gives the protein CAWGRNSYNEQFF.

The chain joins TRBV9 to TRBJ2-7; D is perhaps TRBD2 (5 bases). The V gene lost 0 bases and the J gene lost 1 base, with 14 bases spanning the gap. Looked up from germline, CDR1 is SGDLS and CDR2 is YYNGEE. CDR3 size: 16 residues. The CDR3 sequence: CASSVGVGAGSYEQYF. The CDR3 nucleotides read TGTGCCAGCAGCGTAGGGGTGGGAGCAGGATCCTACGAGCAGTACTTC.

This clonotype was picked up many times. This chain uses TRBV12-3 or TRBV12-4 with TRBJ1-5; maybe TRBD1 (6 bases). The CDR3 consists of 15 residues. V was cut by 7 bases and J by 2 bases, with 15 bases left in between. The CDR3 sequence is CASNQGRGGNQPQHF. The CDR3 DNA sequence: TGTGCCAGCAACCAGGGGAGAGGTGGCAATCAGCCCCAGCATTTT.

The sample holds a few counts of this clonotype. CDR3 region: CASSFILAPDTQYF. Written as DNA, the CDR3 is TGTGCCAGCAGTTTTATTCTCGCCCCAGATACGCAGTATTTT. V is TRBV27 and J is TRBJ2-3; D not resolved. This CDR3 is built from 14 residues. Trimming pared 3 bases from V and 4 bases from J, leaving 11 bases between. Germline lookup yields CDR1 MNHEY and CDR2 SMNVEV (reference sequence).

The table lists this clonotype with many counts. The rearrangement joins TRBV5-1 to TRBJ2-1; D is ambiguous. The CDR3 covers 12 residues. The germline V and J ends were trimmed by 4 bases and 7 bases, with 9 bases remaining between them. CDR1 is SGHRS, CDR2 YFSETQ, per germline. This CDR3 is CASSLTNNEQFF. The CDR3 DNA reads as TGCGCCAGCAGCCTAACTAATAATGAGCAGTTCTTC.

This clonotype was seen only a few times. The rearrangement uses TRBV5-1 and TRBJ2-5; a possible D gene is TRBD1 (6 bases). This CDR3 has 13 amino acids. Germline V lookup: CDR1 SGHRS, CDR2 YFSETQ. V lost 4 bases to trimming and J lost 3 bases, with 10 bases between them. The DNA for the CDR3 is TGCGCCAGCAGCACTGGACAGAAAGAGACCCAGTACTTC. Translating gives CASSTGQKETQYF.

This clonotype was observed many times. The gene calls are TRBV29-1 and TRBJ2-3, with 9 bases aligning to TRBD2. Trimming at V came to 6 bases and at J to 4 bases, leaving 5 bases not matched to a gene. The CDR3 length is 13 residues. The germline CDR1 and CDR2 sequences are SQVTM and ANQGSEA. The CDR3 loop reads CSVLLAGADTQYF. In nucleotides, the CDR3 is TGCAGCGTGCTACTAGCGGGCGCAGATACGCAGTATTTT.

The rearrangement uses TRBV20-1 and TRBJ2-1; TRBD2 matches 9 bases. Germline V lookup: CDR1 DFQATT, CDR2 SNEGSKA (reference sequence). The CDR3 spans 14 residues. The V gene end was trimmed by 8 bases and the J gene end by 6 bases; junction bases not matched to a gene: 11. The CDR3 spells CSTFSGSGSNEQFF. The CDR3 nucleotides are TGCAGTACCTTTAGCGGGAGTGGGTCCAATGAGCAGTTCTTC.

This clonotype was seen repeatedly, ten times or more. This chain links TRBV30 with TRBJ2-3; 8 nucleotides agree with TRBD2. Germline assignment: CDR1 GTSNPN and CDR2 SVGIG (reference sequence). Trimming cost V 3 bases and J 5 bases; bases outside gene matches: 4. There are 13 residues in the CDR3. The CDR3 protein is CAWRSGSGDTQYF. The DNA of the CDR3 is TGTGCCTGGAGAAGCGGGAGTGGAGATACGCAGTATTTT.

This clonotype was seen many times. The rearrangement joins TRBV12-3 or TRBV12-4 to TRBJ1-1, with 9 bases aligning to TRBD1. Trimming removed 6 bases from V and 6 bases from J; junction bases left unmatched: 5. The CDR3 sequence is 13 residues long. CDR3 nucleotide sequence: TGTGCCAGCAGCTTACAGGGGGCTTCTGAAGCTTTCTTT. Translating it yields CASSLQGASEAFF.

V gene TRBV20-1 combines with J gene TRBJ2-7; no clear D gene. The V gene's germline CDR1 is DFQATT and CDR2 SNEGSKA (reference sequence). V lost 7 bases and J lost 3, with 19 bases in between. CDR3 size: 14 residues. This chain's CDR3 is CSVVGYRKDYEQYF. For the CDR3, the DNA is TGCAGTGTGGTCGGTTACAGAAAAGACTACGAGCAGTACTTC.

V and J are TRBV12-3 or TRBV12-4 and TRBJ2-2; no clear D. The CDR3 spans 15 residues. The V end was cut by 6 bases, the J end by 0 bases, with 11 bases between. CDR3 sequence reads: CASSQQVANTGELFF. The CDR3 region has the DNA TGTGCCAGCAGCCAGCAGGTGGCGAACACCGGGGAGCTGTTTTTT.

A few counts support this clonotype. The chain employs TRBV21-1 and TRBJ2-5; the D segment call TRBD1 is taken from the table without a DNA check. TRBV21-1 is assigned pseudogene status. This CDR3 is 15 amino acids long. CDR3 in amino acids: CASSKIGQLEETQYF. CDR3 nucleotide sequence: TGTGCCAGCAGCAAGATTGGACAATTAGAAGAGACCCAGTACTTC.

In this sample, this clonotype turned up a few times. The rearrangement uses TRBV7-9 and TRBJ2-3; possible D gene TRBD2, 6 bases. V was shortened by 5 bases and J by 3 bases, with 21 bases between the two germline ends. The CDR3 has 17 amino acids. CDR1 and CDR2 from the germline V gene are SEHNR and FQNEAQ (reference sequence). The CDR3 DNA reads as TGTGCCAGCAGCCCGCCCGCTGGGACTCTGGGGACAGATACGCAGTATTTT. Protein sequence: CASSPPAGTLGTDTQYF.

The rearrangement joins TRBV11-1 to TRBJ1-4; D perhaps matches TRBD1 (5 bases). Germline CDR1 SGHAT, CDR2 FQDESV (reference sequence). V was pared by 1 base and J by 5 bases, with 20 bases between. The CDR3 length is 18 residues. The CDR3 DNA is TGTGCCAGCAGCTTAGAACGCGGAGTACGTGGGGCAAATGAAAAACTGTTTTTT. This gives the protein CASSLERGVRGANEKLFF. Filled out from reference TRBV11-1 and TRBJ1-4, the complete variable domain reads EAEVAQSPRYKITEKSQAVAFWCDPISGHATLYWYRQILGQGPELLVQFQDESVVDDSQLPKDRFSAERLKGVDSTLKIQPAELGDSAMYLCASSLERGVRGANEKLFFGSGTQLSVL.

This clonotype was observed a few times. The chain has TRBV2 and TRBJ2-7; a possible D gene is TRBD1 (5 bases). This CDR3 has 17 amino acids. Germline V gene lookup returns CDR1 SNHLY and CDR2 FYNNEI. V lost 7 bases and J lost 0, with 22 bases in between. CDR3 nucleotide sequence: TGTGCCAGCACAAGAACTCGCTCGGACCAGGGCTCCTACGAGCAGTACTTC. This encodes CASTRTRSDQGSYEQYF.

CDR3 nucleotide sequence: TGCAGTGCTGCCGGACTAGCGGGAGGTGCCCATCGGGCCCAGTACTTC. As protein: CSAAGLAGGAHRAQYF. This sequence joins TRBV20-1 and TRBJ2-5, with 14 nucleotides matching TRBD2. With V trimmed by 5 bases and J by 9 bases, 14 bases remained unmatched. CDR3 length: 16 residues. From germline, CDR1 is DFQATT and CDR2 SNEGSKA (reference sequence).

This chain joins TRBV27 and TRBJ2-2, with TRBD1 matching 12 bases. The CDR3 extends over 16 amino acids. V was clipped by 7 bases and J by 3 bases; unmatched bases: 6. Germline V gene lookup returns CDR1 MNHEY and CDR2 SMNVEV (reference sequence). CDR3 amino acids: CASNAGTGGHTGELFF. CDR3 DNA sequence: TGTGCCAGCAACGCCGGGACAGGGGGCCACACCGGGGAGCTGTTTTTT.

Here the CDR3 reads CASVSGQAYTEAFF. CDR3 nucleotides: TGCGCCAGCGTCTCGGGACAGGCTTATACTGAAGCTTTCTTT. The V and J genes are TRBV5-1 and TRBJ1-1, with 8 bases aligning to TRBD1. Per the germline V gene, CDR1 is SGHRS and CDR2 is YFSETQ. The V and J ends lost 7 bases and 5 bases, in that order; junction bases with no gene match: 10. CDR3 length equals 14 residues.

The rearrangement uses TRBV28 and TRBJ2-1, with D possibly TRBD1 on 6 matching bases. Germline CDR1 reads MDHEN; CDR2 reads SYDVKM. V was pared by 3 bases and J by 7 bases, with 16 bases between. CDR3 size: 15 residues. The CDR3 protein is CASSFPSTGRNEQFF. CDR3 sequence (DNA): TGTGCCAGCAGTTTTCCTTCCACAGGGCGTAATGAGCAGTTCTTC.

The chain links TRBV5-1 to TRBJ1-5, with D perhaps TRBD1 (5 bases). Looked up from germline, CDR1 is SGHRS and CDR2 is YFSETQ. Trimming shortened V by 6 bases and J by 5 bases, and 15 bases separated the two germline ends. This CDR3 is built from 14 residues. The CDR3 nucleotides read TGCGCCAGCACCCTCTGGGGCGGGGATCAGCCCCAGCATTTT. Amino acid sequence: CASTLWGGDQPQHF.